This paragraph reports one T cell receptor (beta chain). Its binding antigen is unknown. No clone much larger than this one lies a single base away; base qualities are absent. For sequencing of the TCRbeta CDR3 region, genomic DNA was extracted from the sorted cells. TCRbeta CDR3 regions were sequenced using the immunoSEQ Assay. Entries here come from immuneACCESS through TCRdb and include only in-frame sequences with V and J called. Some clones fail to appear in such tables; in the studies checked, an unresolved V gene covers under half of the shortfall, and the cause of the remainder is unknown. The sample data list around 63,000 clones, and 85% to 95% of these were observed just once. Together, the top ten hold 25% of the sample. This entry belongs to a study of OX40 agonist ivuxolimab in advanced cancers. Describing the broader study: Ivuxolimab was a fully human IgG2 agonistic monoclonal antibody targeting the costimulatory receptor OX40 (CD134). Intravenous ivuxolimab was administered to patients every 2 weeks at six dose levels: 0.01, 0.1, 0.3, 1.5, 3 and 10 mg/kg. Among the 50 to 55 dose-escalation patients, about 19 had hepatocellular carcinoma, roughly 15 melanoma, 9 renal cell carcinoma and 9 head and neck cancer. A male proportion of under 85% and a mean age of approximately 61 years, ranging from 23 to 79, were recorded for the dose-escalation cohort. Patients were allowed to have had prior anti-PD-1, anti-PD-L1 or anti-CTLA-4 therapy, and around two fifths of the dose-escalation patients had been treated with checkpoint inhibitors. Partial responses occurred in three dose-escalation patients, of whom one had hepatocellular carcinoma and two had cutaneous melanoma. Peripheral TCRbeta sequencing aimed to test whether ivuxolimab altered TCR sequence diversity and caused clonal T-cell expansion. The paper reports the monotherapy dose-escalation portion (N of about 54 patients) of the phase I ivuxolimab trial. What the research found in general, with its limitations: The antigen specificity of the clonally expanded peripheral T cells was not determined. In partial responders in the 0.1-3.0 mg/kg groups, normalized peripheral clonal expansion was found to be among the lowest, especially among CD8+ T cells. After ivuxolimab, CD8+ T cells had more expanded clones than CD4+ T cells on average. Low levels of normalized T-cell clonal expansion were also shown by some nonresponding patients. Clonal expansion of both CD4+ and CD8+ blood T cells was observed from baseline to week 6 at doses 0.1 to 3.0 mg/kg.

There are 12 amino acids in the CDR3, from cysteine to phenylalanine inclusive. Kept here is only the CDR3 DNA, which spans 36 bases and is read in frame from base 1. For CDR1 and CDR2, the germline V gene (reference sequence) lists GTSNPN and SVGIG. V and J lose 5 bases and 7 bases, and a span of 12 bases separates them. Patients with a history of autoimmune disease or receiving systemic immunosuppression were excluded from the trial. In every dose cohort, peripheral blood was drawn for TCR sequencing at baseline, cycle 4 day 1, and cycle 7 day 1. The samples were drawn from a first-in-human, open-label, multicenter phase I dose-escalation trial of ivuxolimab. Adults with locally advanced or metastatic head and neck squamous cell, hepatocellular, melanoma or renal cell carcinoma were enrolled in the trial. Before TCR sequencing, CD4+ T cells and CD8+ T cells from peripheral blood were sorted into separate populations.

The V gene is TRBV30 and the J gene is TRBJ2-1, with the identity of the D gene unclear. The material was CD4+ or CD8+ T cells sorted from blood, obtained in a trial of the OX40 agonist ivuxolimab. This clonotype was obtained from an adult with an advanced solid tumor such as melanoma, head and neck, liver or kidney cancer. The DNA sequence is TGTGCCTGGGAGAGGACCACAAATGAGCAGTTCTTC. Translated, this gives CAWERTTNEQFF.